This TCR beta chain was sequenced during a study of CD8+ T cells in alopecia areata. Study-wide context: Treated individuals took tofacitinib by mouth, 5 to 10 mg twice daily.

RNA extraction and reverse transcription yielded cDNA as sequencing template. Produced via immunoSEQ multiplex PCR; TCRdb's table is partial and in-frame only. The table shows about 150,000 clones, with less than 65% occurring only once. The clonotype originates from a human donor with alopecia areata. The sample here was CD8+ T cells sorted from blood, taken at week 0.

CDR3 sequence reads: CASSQESTGMNTEAFF. Here the CDR3 DNA reads TGTGCCAGCAGCCAAGAATCCACAGGCATGAACACTGAAGCTTTCTTT. The rearrangement links TRBV7-9 to TRBJ1-1; D is perhaps TRBD1 (5 bases). The V gene's germline CDR1 is SEHNR and CDR2 FQNEAQ (reference sequence). The CDR3 extends over 16 amino acids. V lost 5 bases to trimming and J lost 0 bases, with 16 bases between them. Based on the CDR3 plus reference TRBV7-9 and TRBJ1-1, the full variable domain is DTGVSQNPRHKITKRGQNVTFRCDPISEHNRLYWYRQTLGQGPEFLTYFQNEAQLEKSRLLSDRFSAERPKGSFSTLEIQRTEQGDSAMYLCASSQESTGMNTEAFFGQGTRLTVV.